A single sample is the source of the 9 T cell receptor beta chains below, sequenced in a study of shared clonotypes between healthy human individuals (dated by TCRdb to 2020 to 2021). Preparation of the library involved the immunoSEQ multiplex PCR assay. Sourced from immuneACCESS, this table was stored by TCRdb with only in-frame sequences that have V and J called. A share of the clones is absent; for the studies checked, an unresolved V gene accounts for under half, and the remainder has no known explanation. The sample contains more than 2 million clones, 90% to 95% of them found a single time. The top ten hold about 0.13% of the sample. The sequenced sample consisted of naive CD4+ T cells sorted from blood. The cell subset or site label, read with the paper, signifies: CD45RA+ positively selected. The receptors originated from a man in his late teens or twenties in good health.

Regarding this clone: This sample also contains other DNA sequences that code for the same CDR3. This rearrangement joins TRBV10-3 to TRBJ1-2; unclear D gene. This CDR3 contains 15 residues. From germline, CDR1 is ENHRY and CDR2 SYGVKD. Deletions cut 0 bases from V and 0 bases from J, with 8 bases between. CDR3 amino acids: CAISESGGANYGYTF. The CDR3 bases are TGTGCCATCAGTGAGTCGGGTGGAGCTAACTATGGCTACACCTTC.

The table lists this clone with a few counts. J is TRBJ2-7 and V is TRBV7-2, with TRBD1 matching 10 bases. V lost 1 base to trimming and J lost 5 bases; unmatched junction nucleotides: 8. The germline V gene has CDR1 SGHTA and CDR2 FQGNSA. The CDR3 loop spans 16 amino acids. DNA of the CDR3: TGTGCCAGCAGCTTAGATGAGACAGGGGGCCGGGACGAGCAGTACTTC. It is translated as CASSLDETGGRDEQYF. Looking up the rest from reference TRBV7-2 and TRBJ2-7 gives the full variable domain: GAGVSQSPSNKVTEKGKDVELRCDPISGHTALYWYRQSLGQGLEFLIYFQGNSAPDKSGLPSDRFSAERTGGSVSTLTIQRTQQEDSAVYLCASSLDETGGRDEQYFGPGTRLTVT.

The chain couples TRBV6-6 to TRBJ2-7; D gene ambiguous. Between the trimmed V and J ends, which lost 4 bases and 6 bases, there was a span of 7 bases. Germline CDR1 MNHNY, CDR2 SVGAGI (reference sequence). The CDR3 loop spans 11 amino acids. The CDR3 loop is CASSSASEQYF. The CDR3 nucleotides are TGTGCCAGCAGTTCAGCCTCCGAGCAGTACTTC.

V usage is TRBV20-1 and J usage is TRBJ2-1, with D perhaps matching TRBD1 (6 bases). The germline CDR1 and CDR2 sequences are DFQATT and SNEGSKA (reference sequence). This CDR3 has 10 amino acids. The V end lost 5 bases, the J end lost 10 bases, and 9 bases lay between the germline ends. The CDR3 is CSAVDREQFF. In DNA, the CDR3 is TGCAGTGCTGTTGACAGGGAGCAGTTCTTC.

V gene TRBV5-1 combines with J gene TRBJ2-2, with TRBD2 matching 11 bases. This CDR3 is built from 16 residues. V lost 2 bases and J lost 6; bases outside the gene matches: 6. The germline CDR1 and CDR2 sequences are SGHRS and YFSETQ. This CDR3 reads CASSFGASGRSGELFF. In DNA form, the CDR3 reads TGCGCCAGCAGCTTCGGGGCTAGCGGGAGGTCCGGGGAGCTGTTTTTT.

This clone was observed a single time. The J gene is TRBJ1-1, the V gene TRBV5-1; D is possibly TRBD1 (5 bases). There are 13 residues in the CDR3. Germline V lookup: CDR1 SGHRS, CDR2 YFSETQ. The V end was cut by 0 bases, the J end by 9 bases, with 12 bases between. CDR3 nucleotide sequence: TGCGCCAGCAGCTTGGCCCGGGGCTGGCAAGCTTTCTTT. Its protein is CASSLARGWQAFF. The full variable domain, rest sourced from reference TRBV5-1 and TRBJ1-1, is KAGVTQTPRYLIKTRGQQVTLSCSPISGHRSVSWYQQTPGQGLQFLFEYFSETQRNKGNFPGRFSGRQFSNSRSEMNVSTLELGDSALYLCASSLARGWQAFFGQGTRLTVV.

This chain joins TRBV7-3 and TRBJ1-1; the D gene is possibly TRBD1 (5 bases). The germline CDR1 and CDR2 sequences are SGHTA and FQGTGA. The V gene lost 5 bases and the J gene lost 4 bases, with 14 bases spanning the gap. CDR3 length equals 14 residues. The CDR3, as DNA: TGTGCCAGCAGCCTGGACACCACTTCCACTGAAGCTTTCTTT. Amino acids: CASSLDTTSTEAFF. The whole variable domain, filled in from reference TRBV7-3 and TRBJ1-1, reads GAGVSQTPSNKVTEKGKYVELRCDPISGHTALYWYRQSLGQGPEFLIYFQGTGAADDSGLPNDRFFAVRPEGSVSTLKIQRTERGDSAVYLCASSLDTTSTEAFFGQGTRLTVV.

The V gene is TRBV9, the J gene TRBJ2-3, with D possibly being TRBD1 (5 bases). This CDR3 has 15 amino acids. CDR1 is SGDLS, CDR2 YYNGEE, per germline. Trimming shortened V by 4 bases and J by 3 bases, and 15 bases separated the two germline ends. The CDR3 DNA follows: TGTGCCAGCAGCACATTAGACAGTCCTACAGATACGCAGTATTTT. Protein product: CASSTLDSPTDTQYF.

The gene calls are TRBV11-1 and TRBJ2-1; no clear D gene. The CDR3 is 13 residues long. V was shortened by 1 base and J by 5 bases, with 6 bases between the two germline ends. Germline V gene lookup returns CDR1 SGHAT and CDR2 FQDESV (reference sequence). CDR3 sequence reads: CASSLGVNNEQFF. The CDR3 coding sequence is TGTGCCAGCAGCTTAGGTGTGAACAATGAGCAGTTCTTC.